These 22 T cell receptor beta chains came from one sample sequenced in a study of blood T cell repertoires in COVID-19. Some clones are missing from TCRdb's copy, which holds only in-frame ones; the method was immunoSEQ multiplex PCR. This table has approximately 160,000 clones, under 85% appearing once. Sequencing used peripheral blood. The origin of the receptors is an older man with acute or convalescent COVID-19.

The rearrangement uses TRBV19 and TRBJ2-6, with D perhaps TRBD1 (6 bases). The CDR3 totals 18 residues. Deletions cut 6 bases from V and 0 bases from J, with 18 bases between. Germline V gene lookup returns CDR1 LNHDA and CDR2 SQIVND (reference sequence). In DNA, the CDR3 is TGTGCCAGTAGCCCCACCCAACAGGGAACCTCTGGGGCCAACGTCCTGACTTTC. Its protein is CASSPTQQGTSGANVLTF.

This clone was recorded a few times. The chain carries TRBV28 and TRBJ2-1; D is uncertain. Germline V lookup: CDR1 MDHEN, CDR2 SYDVKM. The CDR3 contains 14 residues. V lost 7 bases to trimming and J lost 4 bases, with 14 bases between them. The CDR3 DNA reads as TGTGCCAGCACCCGGCAGGCCCTATACAATGAGCAGTTCTTC. Its protein product is CASTRQALYNEQFF.

The chain carries TRBV24-1 and TRBJ2-5; D is unresolved. With 10 bases removed from V and 2 bases from J, the gap between germline ends came to 13 bases. CDR1 is KGHDR, CDR2 SFDVKD, per germline. CDR3 length equals 13 residues. CDR3 protein: CATSRWHQETQYF. CDR3 DNA sequence: TGTGCCACTAGCCGGTGGCATCAAGAGACCCAGTACTTC.

The rearrangement uses TRBV11-1 and TRBJ2-7, with 12 bases identical to TRBD2. Looked up from germline, CDR1 is SGHAT and CDR2 is FQDESV (reference sequence). Trimming cost V 3 bases and J 7 bases; bases outside gene matches: 7. The CDR3 extends over 15 amino acids. This chain's CDR3 is CASSFRLAGGPEQYF. CDR3 DNA: TGTGCCAGCAGCTTTCGCCTAGCGGGGGGGCCAGAGCAGTACTTC.

This chain links TRBV7-6 with TRBJ1-4, with D maybe TRBD1 (6 bases). Germline V CDR1 and CDR2: SGHVS, FNYEAQ. The V and J ends lost 0 bases and 7 bases respectively, with 12 bases between them. The CDR3 covers 15 residues. CDR3 coding DNA: TGTGCCAGCAGCTTAGCGGGGGGGCTCGGTGAAAAACTGTTTTTT. This translates into CASSLAGGLGEKLFF. Complete variable domain (other parts from reference TRBV7-6 and TRBJ1-4): GAGVSQSPRYKVTKRGQDVALRCDPISGHVSLYWYRQALGQGPEFLTYFNYEAQQDKSGLPNDRFSAERPEGSISTLTIQRTEQRDSAMYRCASSLAGGLGEKLFFGSGTQLSVL.

The chain recombines TRBV5-1 with TRBJ1-1, with D possibly being TRBD1 (5 bases). CDR1 is SGHRS, CDR2 YFSETQ, per germline. Trimming took off 3 bases at V and 4 bases at J, with 13 bases between the two ends. CDR3 length: 14 residues. For the CDR3, the DNA is TGCGCCAGCAGCTCCGGGGGGAGTCCCACTGAAGCTTTCTTT. Protein sequence: CASSSGGSPTEAFF.

The chain joins TRBV7-3 to TRBJ2-3; a possible D gene is TRBD2 (6 bases). V was pared by 5 bases and J by 4 bases, with 13 bases between. The CDR3 spans 14 residues. From germline, CDR1 is SGHTA and CDR2 FQGTGA. CDR3 nucleotides: TGTGCCAGCAGCGCCGGGGGTAGGGCAGATACGCAGTATTTT. Translated: CASSAGGRADTQYF.

The rearrangement uses TRBV10-1 and TRBJ1-1; a weak D match, TRBD1 (5 bases). Per the germline V gene, CDR1 is WNHNN and CDR2 is SYGVQD (reference sequence). The CDR3 is made up of 13 amino acids. V lost 6 bases to trimming and J lost 4 bases, with 12 bases between them. CDR3 nucleotides: TGCGCCAGCAGCAATTCCGGGGGCACTGAAGCTTTCTTT. Amino acid sequence: CASSNSGGTEAFF.

The V call is TRBV6-6, the J call TRBJ2-3; 10 bases fit TRBD2. The CDR3 has 14 amino acids. The V gene end was trimmed by 6 bases and the J gene end by 0 bases; junction bases not matched to a gene: 0. Per germline, CDR1 MNHNY and CDR2 SVGAGI (reference sequence). The DNA for the CDR3 is TGTGCCAGCAGGACTAGCGGGAGCACAGATACGCAGTATTTT. Translating gives CASRTSGSTDTQYF.

The chain uses TRBV7-6 and TRBJ1-1; possible D gene TRBD1, 5 bases. Germline CDR1 is SGHVS and CDR2 is FNYEAQ. CDR3 length: 15 amino acids. V lost 3 bases to trimming and J lost 5 bases, with 16 bases between them. The CDR3 nucleotides read TGTGCCAGCAGCTTGGGTCCCCAGGGCTGGACTGAAGCTTTCTTT. This encodes CASSLGPQGWTEAFF. The full variable domain, rest sourced from reference TRBV7-6 and TRBJ1-1, is GAGVSQSPRYKVTKRGQDVALRCDPISGHVSLYWYRQALGQGPEFLTYFNYEAQQDKSGLPNDRFSAERPEGSISTLTIQRTEQRDSAMYRCASSLGPQGWTEAFFGQGTRLTVV.

The chain is built from TRBV5-1 and TRBJ1-1, with TRBD1 matching 8 bases. This CDR3 has 15 amino acids. The V and J ends lost 0 bases and 6 bases, in that order; junction bases with no gene match: 7. Germline V gene sequence: CDR1 SGHRS, CDR2 YFSETQ. The CDR3 DNA follows: TGCGCCAGCAGCTTGGCCTCGGACAGGGATCCTGAAGCTTTCTTT. Translating it yields CASSLASDRDPEAFF.

The chain links TRBV10-2 to TRBJ2-4; TRBD1 matches at 8 bases. This CDR3 is built from 16 residues. Germline lookup yields CDR1 WSHSY and CDR2 SAAADI. V shed 6 bases, J shed 0 bases, and the junction held 7 bases outside the gene matches. In nucleotides, the CDR3 is TGCGCCAGCAGGAATACAGGGGGACTAGCCAAAAACATTCAGTACTTC. Translating it yields CASRNTGGLAKNIQYF.

The J gene is TRBJ2-1, the V gene TRBV14; maybe TRBD2 (6 bases). CDR1 is SGHDN and CDR2 is FVKESK in the germline V gene. The CDR3 is made up of 15 amino acids. Trimming cost V 6 bases and J 5 bases, with 17 bases left between them. The CDR3, as DNA: TGTGCCAGCAGTACTATTGGGAGGTACGACAATGAGCAGTTCTTC. Its protein is CASSTIGRYDNEQFF.

The chain has TRBV6-5 and TRBJ2-7, with 8 bases aligning to TRBD1. Per the germline V gene, CDR1 is MNHEY and CDR2 is SVGAGI. V was clipped by 7 bases and J by 6 bases; unmatched bases: 11. This CDR3 contains 14 residues. The DNA of the CDR3 is TGTGCCAGCACGCCCCAGCAGGGGGCGGGCGAGCAGTACTTC. As protein: CASTPQQGAGEQYF.

This clone was seen only once. V gene TRBV7-3 combines with J gene TRBJ2-7, with TRBD1 as a possible D gene (6 bases). Trimming removed 5 bases from V and 6 bases from J, with 20 bases in between. This CDR3 spans 15 amino acids. Per the germline V gene, CDR1 is SGHTA and CDR2 is FQGTGA. CDR3 sequence reads: CASSRLSGAVSEQYF. The CDR3 nucleotides are TGTGCCAGCAGCCGACTTTCAGGGGCAGTGTCCGAGCAGTACTTC. The whole variable domain, remainder taken from reference TRBV7-3 and TRBJ2-7, is GAGVSQTPSNKVTEKGKYVELRCDPISGHTALYWYRQSLGQGPEFLIYFQGTGAADDSGLPNDRFFAVRPEGSVSTLKIQRTERGDSAVYLCASSRLSGAVSEQYFGPGTRLTVT.

The V gene is TRBV29-1, the J gene TRBJ2-5; TRBD2 is a possible D gene (5 bases). V lost 4 bases and J 3 bases, leaving 6 bases between the germline ends. Germline CDR1 reads SQVTM; CDR2 reads ANQGSEA. The CDR3 runs to 11 residues. The CDR3 protein is CSVVGKETQYF. CDR3 nucleotide sequence: TGCAGCGTTGTCGGGAAAGAGACCCAGTACTTC.

This chain joins TRBV5-4 and TRBJ2-7, with TRBD1 matching 10 bases. The CDR3 has 14 residues. Trimming at V came to 3 bases and at J to 3 bases, leaving 3 bases not matched to a gene. CDR1 and CDR2 from the germline V gene are SGHNT and YYREEE (reference sequence). The CDR3 protein is CASSSRDRGYEQYF. In DNA, the CDR3 is TGTGCCAGCAGCTCCCGGGACAGGGGCTACGAGCAGTACTTC. The complete variable domain, with remaining parts taken from reference TRBV5-4 and TRBJ2-7, reads ETGVTQSPTHLIKTRGQQVTLRCSSQSGHNTVSWYQQALGQGPQFIFQYYREEENGRGNFPPRFSGLQFPNYSSELNVNALELDDSALYLCASSSRDRGYEQYFGPGTRLTVT.

This clone has more than one count but fewer than ten. The chain combines TRBV6-5 with TRBJ2-7; no clear D. The V gene lost 0 bases and the J gene lost 2 bases, with 11 bases spanning the gap. Per germline, CDR1 MNHEY and CDR2 SVGAGI. This CDR3 comprises 15 residues. CDR3 sequence reads: CASSYSLLKTYEQYF. CDR3 bases: TGTGCCAGCAGTTACTCTTTACTAAAGACCTACGAGCAGTACTTC.

The chain links TRBV27 to TRBJ2-7; 10 bases are shared with TRBD2. Germline CDR1 and CDR2: MNHEY and SMNVEV (reference sequence). Trimming removed 3 bases from V and 4 bases from J; junction bases left unmatched: 12. The CDR3 contains 17 residues. The CDR3 coding sequence is TGTGCCAGCAGTTTTTCTCCCACCGGGACTAGCGTATACGAGCAGTACTTC. Translating gives CASSFSPTGTSVYEQYF.

The chain has TRBV6-5 and TRBJ1-2, with 11 bases lining up with TRBD1. Germline CDR1 MNHEY, CDR2 SVGAGI. The CDR3 length is 16 residues. With 2 bases clipped from V and 2 bases from J, the junction kept 4 bases outside the gene matches. The CDR3 DNA sequence: TGTGCCAGCAGTTACGTTAGGACAGGGGGCAACTATGGCTACACCTTC. Translation gives CASSYVRTGGNYGYTF.

This clone was counted once. This chain joins TRBV7-2 and TRBJ1-1, with D hard to call. Germline CDR1 SGHTA, CDR2 FQGNSA. This CDR3 spans 13 amino acids. V gave up 5 bases and J gave up 3 bases, with 10 bases separating them. The CDR3 loop reads CASSLGVYTEAFF. DNA for the CDR3: TGTGCCAGCAGCCTGGGAGTCTACACTGAAGCTTTCTTT.

The chain recombines TRBV6-1 with TRBJ1-6; D gene uncertain. Germline-derived CDR1 and CDR2 are MNHNS and SASEGT. The CDR3 has 12 amino acids. V was trimmed by 2 bases and J by 7 bases, leaving 3 bases between them. CDR3 sequence (DNA): TGTGCCAGCAGTGAACGGAATTCACCCCTCCACTTT. Protein sequence: CASSERNSPLHF.